A single sample is the source of the 17 T cell receptor beta chains below, sequenced in a study of cytomegalovirus exposure and HLA in healthy donors. TCRdb keeps only in-frame clones here, not all; method: immunoSEQ multiplex PCR. Counted here are 200,000 to 300,000 clones, 90% occurring once; the ten biggest clones make up under 4%. Sequenced input: PBMCs. These receptors originate from a woman aged 25-40 years in good health and CMV-seronegative.

The rearrangement joins TRBV2 to TRBJ1-3, with a tentative D call TRBD1 (6 bases). The CDR3 covers 16 residues. V dropped 0 bases and J dropped 0 bases, with 9 bases sitting between them. Germline CDR1 SNHLY, CDR2 FYNNEI. This chain's CDR3 is CASSEARGGSGNTIYF. The CDR3 DNA follows: TGTGCCAGCAGTGAAGCGAGGGGGGGCTCTGGAAACACCATATATTTT.

The rearrangement uses TRBV2 and TRBJ2-3; a weak D match, TRBD1 (7 bases). In germline, CDR1 is SNHLY, CDR2 FYNNEI. Deletions cut 7 bases from V and 4 bases from J, with 15 bases between. This CDR3 is 14 amino acids long. Here the CDR3 reads CASIRQGGADTQYF. The CDR3 bases are TGTGCCAGCATCAGGCAGGGGGGCGCAGATACGCAGTATTTT.

This chain uses TRBV29-1 with TRBJ2-7, with 9 nucleotides matching TRBD2. Germline CDR1 and CDR2: SQVTM and ANQGSEA. The V gene end was trimmed by 6 bases and the J gene end by 3 bases; junction bases not matched to a gene: 3. This CDR3 region has 12 residues. As DNA, the CDR3 is TGCAGCGTCCTAGCGGGGAACTACGAGCAGTACTTC. Protein: CSVLAGNYEQYF.

The chain joins TRBV11-3 to TRBJ1-3; 9 bases align to TRBD1. V dropped 4 bases and J dropped 3; count of bases not matched to a gene: 4. Looked up from germline, CDR1 is SGHNT and CDR2 is YENEEA. The CDR3 runs to 15 residues. CDR3 sequence reads: CASSSRTGDGNTIYF. The DNA of the CDR3 is TGTGCCAGCAGCTCCCGGACAGGGGATGGAAACACCATATATTTT.

The chain has TRBV6-1 and TRBJ2-3, with 10 bases aligning to TRBD2. V shed 3 bases, J shed 6 bases, and the junction held 6 bases outside the gene matches. The CDR3 contains 15 residues. Germline V gene lookup returns CDR1 MNHNS and CDR2 SASEGT. DNA for the CDR3: TGTGCCAGCAGTGACCCAGCGGGAGGGAACGATACGCAGTATTTT. Residues: CASSDPAGGNDTQYF.

The genes are TRBV11-2 and TRBJ2-5, with D unresolved. The V end lost 5 bases, the J end lost 4 bases, and 14 bases lay between the germline ends. Per the germline V gene, CDR1 is SGHAT and CDR2 is FQNNGV. The CDR3 runs 14 residues. CDR3 region: CASSLSDPRETQYF. The CDR3 nucleotides read TGTGCCAGCAGCCTCTCGGACCCTCGAGAGACCCAGTACTTC. The whole variable domain, remainder taken from reference TRBV11-2 and TRBJ2-5, is EAGVAQSPRYKIIEKRQSVAFWCNPISGHATLYWYQQILGQGPKLLIQFQNNGVVDDSQLPKDRFSAERLKGVDSTLKIQPAKLEDSAVYLCASSLSDPRETQYFGPGTRLLVL.

The V and J genes are TRBV6-5 and TRBJ2-1; 11 bases align to TRBD2. V dropped 6 bases and J dropped 8; count of bases not matched to a gene: 9. The V gene's germline CDR1 is MNHEY and CDR2 SVGAGI. The CDR3 has 15 residues. CDR3 nucleotides: TGTGCCAGCAGCCCCACTAGCGGGAGACACGATGAGCAGTTCTTC. This gives the protein CASSPTSGRHDEQFF.

V and J are TRBV11-2 and TRBJ2-5; no definite D call. Trimming took off 3 bases at V and 5 bases at J, with 13 bases between the two ends. The CDR3 length is 14 residues. Germline CDR1 is SGHAT and CDR2 is FQNNGV. For the CDR3, the DNA is TGTGCCAGCAGCTTGTGGGCAGCCAGTGAGACCCAGTACTTC. This codes for CASSLWAASETQYF.

This clone turned up a few times. V and J are TRBV11-2 and TRBJ2-2; TRBD2 agrees at 7 bases. J gave up 4 bases and V 5 bases, and 7 bases lay outside the gene matches. CDR1 SGHAT and CDR2 FQNNGV come from the germline V gene. This CDR3 has 15 amino acids. The CDR3 region is CASSQGGRGTGELFF. Written as DNA, the CDR3 is TGTGCCAGCAGCCAGGGCGGGAGAGGCACCGGGGAGCTGTTTTTT.

The V call is TRBV27, the J call TRBJ2-1; D is unclear. The CDR3 is 14 amino acids. Germline CDR1 is MNHEY and CDR2 is SMNVEV (reference sequence). The V end was cut by 3 bases, the J end by 2 bases, with 8 bases between. CDR3 nucleotide sequence: TGTGCCAGCAGTTTCCGAACAACCTACAATGAGCAGTTCTTC. It is translated as CASSFRTTYNEQFF.

The chain employs TRBV5-1 and TRBJ2-4; D ambiguous. Germline values: CDR1 SGHRS, CDR2 YFSETQ. The CDR3 has 17 residues. Trimming took 4 bases from V and 0 from J, leaving 17 bases between them. CDR3 loop: CASSPVASTIAKNIQYF. The CDR3 DNA reads as TGCGCCAGCAGCCCGGTCGCGTCGACAATAGCCAAAAACATTCAGTACTTC.

The chain combines TRBV7-9 with TRBJ2-7; 13 positions match TRBD2. The length of the CDR3 is 16 residues. Per the germline V gene, CDR1 is SEHNR and CDR2 is FQNEAQ (reference sequence). The ends lost 1 base at V and 2 bases at J; junction bases unmatched: 2. The CDR3 reads CASSLGTSGSPYEQYF. CDR3 bases: TGTGCCAGCAGCTTAGGGACTAGCGGGAGTCCCTACGAGCAGTACTTC. The variable domain in full, with the rest retrieved from reference TRBV7-9 and TRBJ2-7, is DTGVSQNPRHKITKRGQNVTFRCDPISEHNRLYWYRQTLGQGPEFLTYFQNEAQLEKSRLLSDRFSAERPKGSFSTLEIQRTEQGDSAMYLCASSLGTSGSPYEQYFGPGTRLTVT.

The V call is TRBV6-5, the J call TRBJ1-2; D may be TRBD1 (5 bases). Germline loops: CDR1 MNHEY, CDR2 SVGAGI. V shed 2 bases and J shed 3 bases, with 10 bases lying between them. The length of the CDR3 is 14 residues. CDR3 sequence (DNA): TGTGCCAGCAGTTACGGGGGACCAGACTATGGCTACACCTTC. Its translation is CASSYGGPDYGYTF.

The rearrangement joins TRBV9 to TRBJ2-3; TRBD2 matches at 12 bases. The CDR3 has 16 amino acids. In germline, CDR1 is SGDLS, CDR2 YYNGEE. Trimming cost V 0 bases and J 3 bases; bases outside gene matches: 2. The CDR3 region is CASSVEGLAGTDTQYF. CDR3 DNA: TGTGCCAGCAGCGTAGAGGGACTAGCGGGTACAGATACGCAGTATTTT.

This clone was recorded once. This chain links TRBV6-1 with TRBJ2-2; D possibly corresponds to TRBD1 (6 bases). The CDR3 runs to 14 residues. Looked up from germline, CDR1 is MNHNS and CDR2 is SASEGT. Trimming took 4 bases from V and 11 from J, leaving 17 bases between them. CDR3 DNA: TGTGCCAGCAGTGTAAAGACCGGGACAATAGAGCTGTTTTTT. Amino acids: CASSVKTGTIELFF.

This chain uses TRBV9 with TRBJ1-1; possibly TRBD1 for D (5 bases). Germline CDR1 and CDR2: SGDLS and YYNGEE. CDR3 size: 16 residues. Trimming removed 0 bases from V and 3 bases from J, with 15 bases in between. Written as DNA, the CDR3 is TGTGCCAGCAGCGTAGATCCTGGGGGACTGTACACTGAAGCTTTCTTT. Amino acids: CASSVDPGGLYTEAFF.

The gene calls are TRBV5-1 and TRBJ2-4; TRBD2 matches 14 bases. V lost 3 bases, J lost 0 bases, and 14 bases stayed unmatched. This CDR3 comprises 21 residues. The germline V gene encodes CDR1 SGHRS and CDR2 YFSETQ. In DNA form, the CDR3 reads TGCGCCAGCAGCTCGGATCCGGGACTAGCGGGGGAAGTTATAGCCAAAAACATTCAGTACTTC. The encoded protein is CASSSDPGLAGEVIAKNIQYF.